This T cell receptor beta chain derives from a study of T cells in Graves' hyperthyroidism and ophthalmopathy. Across the whole study: Peripheral blood sampling occurred at initial diagnosis, before any treatment. Study conclusions and caveats: Most thyroid clonotypes expanded above 0.001 appeared in blood too.

About this clonotype: Its specificity is unknown. A much larger clone lies a single base off, so this may be a read error.

Amplification of TCR beta CDR3 regions used RNA as the template. First-round RT-PCR of the TCR CDR3 relied on the HTBI primer set. TCRdb itself ran the multiplex PCR reads through MiXCR, one entry per CDR3 protein. The sample includes fewer than 700,000 distinct CDR3 sequences, about 15% seen only once; the top ten take 15% to 20%. Germline values: CDR1 DFQATT, CDR2 SNEGSKA (reference sequence). This CDR3 has 14 residues. The V and J ends lost 5 bases and 2 bases, in that order; junction bases with no gene match: 7. The authors took PBMCs from roughly 9.7 ml fresh peripheral blood. Source material: blood. The TCR sequence derives from a woman aged 18-35 years with Graves' ophthalmopathy. The chain has TRBV20-1 and TRBJ2-3; 7 bases line up with TRBD1. The DNA of the CDR3 is TGCAGTGCTGGGGGACAGCTCTTCACAGATACGCAGTATTTT. Translating it yields CSAGGQLFTDTQYF.